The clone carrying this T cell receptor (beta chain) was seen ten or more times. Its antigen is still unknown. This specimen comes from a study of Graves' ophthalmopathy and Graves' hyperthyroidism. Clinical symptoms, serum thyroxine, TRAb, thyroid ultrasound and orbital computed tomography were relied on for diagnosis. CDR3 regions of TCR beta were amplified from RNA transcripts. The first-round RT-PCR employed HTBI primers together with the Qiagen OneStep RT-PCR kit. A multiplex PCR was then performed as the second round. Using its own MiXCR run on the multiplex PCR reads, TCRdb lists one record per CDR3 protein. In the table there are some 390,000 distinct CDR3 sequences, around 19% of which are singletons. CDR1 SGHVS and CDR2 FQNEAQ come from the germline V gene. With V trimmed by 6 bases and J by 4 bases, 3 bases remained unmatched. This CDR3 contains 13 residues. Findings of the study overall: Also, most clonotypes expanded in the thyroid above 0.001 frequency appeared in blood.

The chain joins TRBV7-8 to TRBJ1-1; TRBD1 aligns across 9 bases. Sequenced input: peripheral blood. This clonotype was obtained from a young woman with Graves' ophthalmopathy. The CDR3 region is CASSGTGLTEAFF. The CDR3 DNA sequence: TGTGCCAGCAGTGGGACAGGGCTCACTGAAGCTTTCTTT. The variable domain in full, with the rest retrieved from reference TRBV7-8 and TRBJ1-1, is GAGVSQSPRYKVAKRGQDVALRCDPISGHVSLFWYQQALGQGPEFLTYFQNEAQLDKSGLPSDRFFAERPEGSVSTLKIQRTQQEDSAVYLCASSGTGLTEAFFGQGTRLTVV.